Listed here are 10 T cell receptor beta chains from one sample, sequenced in a study of shared clonotypes between healthy human individuals. Here immunoSEQ multiplex PCR was the method, and the copy in TCRdb shows in-frame clones only, minus some. The sample has 1 million to 1.3 million clones; 75% to 80% are singletons. Specimen: memory CD4+ T cells from PBMCs. The sample's subset: CD45RA-negative fraction. All receptors derive from a man between 18 and 29 years old in good health. Some clones in this sample may be carry-over from other donors' samples.

The V call is TRBV7-9, the J call TRBJ2-4; 9 bases fit TRBD1. Trimming removed 6 bases from V and 5 bases from J; junction bases left unmatched: 2. The length of the CDR3 is 13 residues. Germline values: CDR1 SEHNR, CDR2 FQNEAQ (reference sequence). CDR3 coding DNA: TGTGCCAGCAGGCGGACAGGGGAAAACATTCAGTACTTC. It yields the protein CASRRTGENIQYF.

For this clone: Other DNA variants within this sample encode the same CDR3. The V and J genes are TRBV5-1 and TRBJ2-7, with TRBD1 matching over 10 bases. CDR1 and CDR2 (germline): SGHRS, YFSETQ. This CDR3 region has 14 residues. Trimming removed 3 bases from V and 3 bases from J; junction bases left unmatched: 3. The CDR3 region is CASSWGTGVYEQYF. DNA of the CDR3: TGCGCCAGCAGCTGGGGGACAGGGGTCTACGAGCAGTACTTC.

The CDR3 DNA reads as TGTGCCAGCAGCGTAGCTACACAGGGCCCAGATACGCAGTATTTT. It is translated as CASSVATQGPDTQYF. This chain links TRBV9 with TRBJ2-3; D is perhaps TRBD1 (6 bases). Germline loops: CDR1 SGDLS, CDR2 YYNGEE. Trimming shortened V by 0 bases and J by 4 bases, and 12 bases separated the two germline ends. The length of the CDR3 is 15 residues.

The genes are TRBV9 and TRBJ1-3; D ambiguous. The CDR3 is 15 residues long. Trimming cost V 6 bases and J 4 bases, with 17 bases left between them. Per germline, CDR1 SGDLS and CDR2 YYNGEE. The CDR3 spells CASTHMEGEGNTIYF. CDR3 bases: TGTGCCAGCACCCACATGGAGGGTGAGGGAAACACCATATATTTT.

The chain has TRBV18 and TRBJ2-7; 11 nucleotides line up with TRBD2. The CDR3 is 20 residues long. CDR1 is KGHSH, CDR2 LQKENI, per germline. V lost 3 bases and J lost 0; bases outside the gene matches: 16. Written as DNA, the CDR3 is TGTGCCAGCTCACCTACTCCAGGGACTAGCGGAGCCGGCAGCTCCTACGAGCAGTACTTC. This codes for CASSPTPGTSGAGSSYEQYF.

The CDR3 is CASSLDGNYGYTF. The CDR3 nucleotides are TGTGCCAGCAGCTTGGACGGTAACTATGGCTACACCTTC. The rearrangement uses TRBV7-2 and TRBJ1-2; D not certain. Germline V CDR1 and CDR2: SGHTA, FQGNSA. This CDR3 is built from 13 residues. V was shortened by 3 bases and J by 1 base, with 6 bases between the two germline ends.

A note on this clone: In the same sample, other DNA sequences code for this CDR3. The rearrangement joins TRBV29-1 to TRBJ1-1; 7 positions match TRBD1. This CDR3 contains 13 residues. Germline V gene lookup returns CDR1 SQVTM and CDR2 ANQGSEA. After removal of 4 bases from V and 1 base from J, the junction contained 3 bases not matched to a gene. CDR3 sequence reads: CSVGQGKNTEAFF. DNA of the CDR3: TGCAGCGTTGGACAGGGTAAGAACACTGAAGCTTTCTTT.

This chain joins TRBV7-2 and TRBJ2-6; D possibly matches TRBD1 or TRBD2 (5 bases each). V dropped 5 bases and J dropped 0 bases, with 11 bases sitting between them. The germline V gene has CDR1 SGHTA and CDR2 FQGNSA. The CDR3 consists of 16 residues. The CDR3: CASSTRGTSGANVLTF. CDR3 nucleotides: TGTGCCAGCAGCACCCGAGGGACCTCTGGGGCCAACGTCCTGACTTTC. Using reference TRBV7-2 and TRBJ2-6 for the parts outside the CDR3, the full variable domain is GAGVSQSPSNKVTEKGKDVELRCDPISGHTALYWYRQSLGQGLEFLIYFQGNSAPDKSGLPSDRFSAERTGGSVSTLTIQRTQQEDSAVYLCASSTRGTSGANVLTFGAGSRLTVL.

This chain joins TRBV28 and TRBJ1-5; D is perhaps TRBD1 (6 bases). Germline V gene sequence: CDR1 MDHEN, CDR2 SYDVKM. This CDR3 contains 17 residues. V was cut by 5 bases and J by 3 bases, with 20 bases left in between. CDR3 amino acids: CASSDSGAGGANQPQHF. DNA for the CDR3: TGTGCCAGCAGTGACTCCGGGGCCGGGGGCGCCAATCAGCCCCAGCATTTT.

V and J are TRBV10-3 and TRBJ1-1; tentative D call: TRBD1 (6 bases). CDR1 ENHRY and CDR2 SYGVKD come from the germline V gene. V was shortened by 5 bases and J by 3 bases, with 13 bases between the two germline ends. The CDR3 loop spans 14 amino acids. CDR3 coding DNA: TGTGCCATCAGTCCCCCGGACAGCCACACTGAAGCTTTCTTT. Residues: CAISPPDSHTEAFF.